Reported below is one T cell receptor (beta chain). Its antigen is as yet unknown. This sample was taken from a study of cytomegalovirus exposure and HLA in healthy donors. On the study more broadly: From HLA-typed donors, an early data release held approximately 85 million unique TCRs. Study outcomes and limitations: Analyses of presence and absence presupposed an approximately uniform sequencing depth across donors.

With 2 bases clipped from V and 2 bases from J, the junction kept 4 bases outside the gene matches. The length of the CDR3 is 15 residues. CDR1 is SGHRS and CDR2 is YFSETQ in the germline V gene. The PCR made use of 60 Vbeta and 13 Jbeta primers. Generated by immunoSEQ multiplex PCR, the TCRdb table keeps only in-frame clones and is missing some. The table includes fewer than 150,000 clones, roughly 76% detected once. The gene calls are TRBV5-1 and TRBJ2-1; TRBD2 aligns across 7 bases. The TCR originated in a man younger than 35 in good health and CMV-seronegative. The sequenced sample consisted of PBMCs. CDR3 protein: CASSFSSGAYNEQFF. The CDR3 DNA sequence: TGCGCCAGCAGCTTCTCTAGCGGAGCCTACAATGAGCAGTTCTTC.